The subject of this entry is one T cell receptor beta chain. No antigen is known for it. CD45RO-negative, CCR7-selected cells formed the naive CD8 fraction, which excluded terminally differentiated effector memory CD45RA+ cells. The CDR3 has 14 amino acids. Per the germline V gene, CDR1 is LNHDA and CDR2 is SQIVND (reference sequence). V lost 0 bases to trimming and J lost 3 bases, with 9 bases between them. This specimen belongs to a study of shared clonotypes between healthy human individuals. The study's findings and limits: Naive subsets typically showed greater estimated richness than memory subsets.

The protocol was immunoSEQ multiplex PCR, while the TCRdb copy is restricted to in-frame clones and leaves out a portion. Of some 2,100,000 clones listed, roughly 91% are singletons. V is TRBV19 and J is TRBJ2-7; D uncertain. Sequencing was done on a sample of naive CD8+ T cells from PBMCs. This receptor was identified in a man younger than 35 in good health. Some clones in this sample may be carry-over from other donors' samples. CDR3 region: CASSIELGRYEQYF. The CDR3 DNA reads TGTGCCAGTAGTATAGAGTTAGGACGCTACGAGCAGTACTTC.